These T cell receptor beta chains were read from a single sample in a study of cytomegalovirus exposure and HLA in healthy donors. Profiled with immunoSEQ multiplex PCR; TCRdb holds only in-frame clones, not every one. Here the sample spans about 140,000 clones, 70% to 85% being singletons. Sequences were obtained from PBMCs. The receptors come from a man in his forties in good health and CMV-seropositive. Each CDR3 is given with its conserved first and last residue. A D gene is named only where the DNA matches it firmly. Size is omitted from some rows. Given values are once, few, many or a class for expanded clones.

D gene	clone size	V gene	J gene	CDR3 protein
TRBD2	NA	TRBV5-1	TRBJ2-1	CASSQSTLAGGYNEQFF
NA	NA	TRBV7-8	TRBJ1-1	CASTLGGVGYTEAFF
NA	NA	TRBV14	TRBJ2-7	CASSQVDRFSGKNPEQYF
TRBD1	NA	TRBV7-8	TRBJ1-4	CASSLSWGTVGEKLFF
TRBD1	NA	TRBV18	TRBJ1-1	CASSQTGKDTEAFF
TRBD1	NA	TRBV16	TRBJ2-7	CASSQSGTGINEQYF
TRBD2	few	TRBV4-1	TRBJ2-1	CASSPRASGYNEQFF
NA	NA	TRBV5-6	TRBJ1-1	CASSLAGSTMNTEAFF
NA	NA	TRBV27	TRBJ2-1	CASRELENEQFF
TRBD1	NA	TRBV6-5	TRBJ1-5	CASSVGTGESQPQHF
NA	NA	TRBV6-1	TRBJ1-2	CASNPGFRDGYTF
NA	few	TRBV2	TRBJ2-5	CASRGTSSGRETQYF
NA	NA	TRBV6-1	TRBJ2-5	CAGSTGFVAQYF
TRBD2	NA	TRBV30	TRBJ2-7	CAWSGTSGREQYF
TRBD2	NA	TRBV4-1	TRBJ2-7	CASSQVGLAGGPYEQYF
TRBD2	NA	TRBV10-2	TRBJ2-3	CASRTSGWGDTQYF
TRBD1	NA	TRBV14	TRBJ1-4	CASSQDLRGRREKLFF
TRBD1	once	TRBV5-1	TRBJ1-2	CASSLGQGGLGYTF
TRBD2	NA	TRBV7-9	TRBJ2-1	CASSPPSGRSNEQFF
TRBD1	once	TRBV7-9	TRBJ1-2	CASSLATGGQGAYGYTF
NA	NA	TRBV6-1	TRBJ1-4	CASSELEKLFF
NA	once	TRBV4-1	TRBJ1-1	CASSQAVPGLMHSEAFF
NA	NA	TRBV7-3	TRBJ2-2	CASSLTRGAGELFF
TRBD1	NA	TRBV7-3	TRBJ2-7	CASSVGTGGEYEQYF
NA	NA	TRBV15	TRBJ1-3	CATSIDRYSGNTIYF
NA	NA	TRBV5-4	TRBJ2-3	CASSPGLVTDTQYF
NA	NA	TRBV13	TRBJ2-5	CASSLRKVGGRGETQYF
NA	NA	TRBV2	TRBJ1-5	CASRDGAWGEQPQHF
NA	once	TRBV2	TRBJ1-2	CASSEVLTLLQGYTF
NA	NA	TRBV6-6	TRBJ2-1	CASSPEGSGSYNEQFF